These 17 T cell receptor beta chains originate from one sample sequenced in a study of blood T cell repertoires in COVID-19. Measured with immunoSEQ multiplex PCR; TCRdb has only the in-frame clones, and not every one. The table lists over 150,000 clones, around 90% of them singletons. Sequenced sample: peripheral blood. The receptors come from a woman aged 55 to 70 who had recovered from COVID-19.

As concerns this clone: The same CDR3 also results from other DNA sequences found in this sample. The gene calls are TRBV7-6 and TRBJ2-3; D might be TRBD1 (5 bases). The CDR3 totals 15 residues. Trimming cost V 3 bases and J 0 bases, with 10 bases left between them. Germline loops: CDR1 SGHVS, CDR2 FNYEAQ. In DNA, the CDR3 is TGTGCCAGCAGCTTGAATCAGGGTAGCACAGATACGCAGTATTTT. Amino acid sequence: CASSLNQGSTDTQYF.

The genes are TRBV24-1 and TRBJ1-1; 8 nucleotides agree with TRBD1. The V gene end was trimmed by 3 bases and the J gene end by 6 bases; junction bases not matched to a gene: 5. The CDR3 length is 14 residues. Per the germline V gene, CDR1 is KGHDR and CDR2 is SFDVKD. CDR3 nucleotides: TGTGCCACCAGTGATCACAGGGGGTTGGCTGAAGCTTTCTTT. Encoded protein: CATSDHRGLAEAFF.

The rearrangement uses TRBV19 and TRBJ1-1; D remains unclear. The CDR3 loop spans 13 amino acids. V was pared by 3 bases and J by 2 bases, with 7 bases between. Germline CDR1 is LNHDA and CDR2 is SQIVND (reference sequence). This CDR3 reads CASSMAINTEAFF. DNA for the CDR3: TGTGCCAGTAGTATGGCCATTAACACTGAAGCTTTCTTT.

The chain is built from TRBV28 and TRBJ2-5; 8 bases align to TRBD2. The CDR3 spans 16 residues. CDR1 MDHEN and CDR2 SYDVKM come from the germline V gene. Germline trimming cut 2 bases from V and 1 base from J; bases unmatched to any gene: 6. The CDR3 is CASSLVAGGLQETQYF. The CDR3 DNA is TGTGCCAGCAGTTTAGTGGCGGGGGGCCTCCAAGAGACCCAGTACTTC.

The V gene is TRBV5-8, the J gene TRBJ1-4, with D perhaps matching TRBD1 (5 bases). Germline assignment: CDR1 SGHTS and CDR2 YDEGEE. With 4 bases removed from V and 5 bases from J, the gap between germline ends came to 12 bases. The CDR3 is made up of 14 amino acids. The CDR3 reads CASSMTVRNEKLFF. The DNA of the CDR3 is TGTGCCAGCAGCATGACAGTGAGGAATGAAAAACTGTTTTTT. The complete variable domain, with remaining parts taken from reference TRBV5-8 and TRBJ1-4, reads EAGVTQSPTHLIKTRGQQATLRCSPISGHTSVYWYQQALGLGLQFLLWYDEGEERNRGNFPPRFSGRQFPNYSSELNVNALELEDSALYLCASSMTVRNEKLFFGSGTQLSVL.

The V gene is TRBV15, the J gene TRBJ1-5; tentative D call: TRBD1 (6 bases). V lost 1 base and J lost 1, with 14 bases in between. Germline V CDR1 and CDR2: LNHNV, YYDKDF (reference sequence). This CDR3 contains 17 residues. The DNA of the CDR3 is TGTGCCACCAGCAGAGGTCGGACAGCTATGAGCAATCAGCCCCAGCATTTT. This gives the protein CATSRGRTAMSNQPQHF.

This rearrangement joins TRBV6-2 or TRBV6-3 to TRBJ2-5, with 9 bases fitting TRBD2. The length of the CDR3 is 15 residues. Germline CDR1 and CDR2: MNHEY and SVGEGT. V lost 2 bases to trimming and J lost 3 bases; unmatched junction nucleotides: 4. CDR3 DNA sequence: TGTGCCAGCAGTTACCGGCGGGGGGGAAAAGAGACCCAGTACTTC. The encoded protein is CASSYRRGGKETQYF.

V usage is TRBV5-4 and J usage is TRBJ1-6; TRBD1 aligns across 9 bases. The CDR3 runs to 16 residues. J was trimmed by 7 bases and V by 2 bases; bases with no gene match: 7. CDR1 and CDR2 from the germline V gene are SGHNT and YYREEE (reference sequence). The CDR3 region has the DNA TGTGCCAGCAGCTTCACAACCGGGACAGGGAATTCACCCCTCCACTTT. It specifies CASSFTTGTGNSPLHF.

The chain couples TRBV5-8 to TRBJ2-1; 13 bases fit TRBD2. The CDR3 covers 18 residues. Germline-derived CDR1 and CDR2 are SGHTS and YDEGEE. J gave up 6 bases and V 4 bases, and 13 bases lay outside the gene matches. CDR3 DNA sequence: TGTGCCAGCAGCGCATTACTAGCGGGGGGGCCAGGTCCCAATGAGCAGTTCTTC. Translated, it gives CASSALLAGGPGPNEQFF.

The chain is built from TRBV10-3 and TRBJ1-2; 12 bases align to TRBD1. V shed 3 bases and J 0 bases; nucleotides not matched to a gene: 5. The germline V gene has CDR1 ENHRY and CDR2 SYGVKD. The CDR3 consists of 17 residues. The CDR3 region has the DNA TGTGCCATCAGTGACTCCGGGACAGGGGGCTCTAACTATGGCTACACCTTC. Translated: CAISDSGTGGSNYGYTF.

The J gene is TRBJ2-1, the V gene TRBV5-1; the D gene is possibly TRBD1 (5 bases). The CDR3 covers 17 residues. Germline V lookup: CDR1 SGHRS, CDR2 YFSETQ. Trimming took off 4 bases at V and 2 bases at J, with 19 bases between the two ends. The CDR3 coding sequence is TGCGCCAGCAGCCCGGATATTACAGGTCCTGCCTACAATGAGCAGTTCTTC. Its protein product is CASSPDITGPAYNEQFF. The whole variable domain, filled in from reference TRBV5-1 and TRBJ2-1, reads KAGVTQTPRYLIKTRGQQVTLSCSPISGHRSVSWYQQTPGQGLQFLFEYFSETQRNKGNFPGRFSGRQFSNSRSEMNVSTLELGDSALYLCASSPDITGPAYNEQFFGPGTRLTVL.

The chain is built from TRBV5-1 and TRBJ1-1; 7 bases are a match to TRBD1. The germline V gene encodes CDR1 SGHRS and CDR2 YFSETQ. The V and J ends lost 4 bases and 0 bases, in that order; junction bases with no gene match: 6. The CDR3 length is 15 residues. CDR3 nucleotides: TGCGCCAGCAGCCCCCAGGACAGGTTGAACACTGAAGCTTTCTTT. It is translated as CASSPQDRLNTEAFF.

The gene calls are TRBV14 and TRBJ1-6; D is possibly TRBD1 (6 bases). Germline lookup yields CDR1 SGHDN and CDR2 FVKESK. The V end was cut by 4 bases, the J end by 0 bases, with 13 bases between. The CDR3 totals 17 residues. DNA of the CDR3: TGTGCCAGCAGCCTTACAGGGAGAAACTCCTATAATTCACCCCTCCACTTT. Its translation: CASSLTGRNSYNSPLHF.

The chain has TRBV7-9 and TRBJ2-2; D not resolved. Germline V CDR1 and CDR2: SEHNR, FQNEAQ (reference sequence). Trimming took off 5 bases at V and 3 bases at J, with 10 bases between the two ends. The CDR3 extends over 14 amino acids. The CDR3 sequence: CASSPDTYTGELFF. CDR3 DNA: TGTGCCAGCAGCCCAGATACCTACACCGGGGAGCTGTTTTTT.

The gene calls are TRBV5-1 and TRBJ2-5; the match to TRBD1 covers 12 bases. Germline CDR1 reads SGHRS; CDR2 reads YFSETQ. The CDR3 loop spans 16 amino acids. V trimming: 0 bases; J trimming: 3 bases; junction bases outside the gene matches: 3. CDR3 sequence (DNA): TGCGCCAGCAGCTTGGGGGACAGGGGGCGTGAAGAGACCCAGTACTTC. Translated, it gives CASSLGDRGREETQYF.

The chain joins TRBV21-1 to TRBJ2-4; the table's D call, TRBD2, was not checked against the DNA. TRBV21-1 is a known pseudogene. CDR3 size: 15 residues. In DNA form, the CDR3 reads TGTGCCAGCCAGGAAGGCGGGGGGGACAAAAACATTCAGTACTTC. It translates to CASQEGGGDKNIQYF.

V gene TRBV3-1 (or the pseudogene TRBV3-2) combines with J gene TRBJ2-7, with no clear D. The CDR3 length is 15 residues. The germline V gene has CDR1 LGHDT and CDR2 YNNKEL (reference sequence). V was trimmed by 1 base and J by 0 bases, leaving 10 bases between them. In DNA, the CDR3 is TGTGCCAGCAGCCAAGTCTCCTACAGCTCCTACGAGCAGTACTTC. Its translation is CASSQVSYSSYEQYF.